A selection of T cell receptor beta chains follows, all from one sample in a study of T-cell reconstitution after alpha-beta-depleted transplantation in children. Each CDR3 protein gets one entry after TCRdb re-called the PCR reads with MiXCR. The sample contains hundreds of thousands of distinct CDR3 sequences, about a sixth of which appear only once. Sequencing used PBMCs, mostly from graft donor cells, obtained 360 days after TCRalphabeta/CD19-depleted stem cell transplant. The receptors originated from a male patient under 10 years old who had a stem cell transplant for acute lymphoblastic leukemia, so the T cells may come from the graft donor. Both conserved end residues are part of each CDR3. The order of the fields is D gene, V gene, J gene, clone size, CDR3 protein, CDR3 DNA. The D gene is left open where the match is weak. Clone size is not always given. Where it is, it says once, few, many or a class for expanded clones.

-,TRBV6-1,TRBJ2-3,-,CASTGSIDDTQYF,TGTGCCAGCACTGGTTCCATTGATGATACGCAGTATTTT
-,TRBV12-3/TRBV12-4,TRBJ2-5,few,CASSYPGLETQYF,TGTGCCAGCAGTTATCCGGGCCTAGAGACCCAGTACTTC
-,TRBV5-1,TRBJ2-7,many,CASSLAHETGAYEQYF,TGCGCCAGCAGCTTGGCGCATGAGACAGGAGCTTACGAGCAGTACTTC
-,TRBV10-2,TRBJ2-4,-,CASSPRVSNIQYF,TGCGCCAGCAGCCCTAGGGTCTCTAACATTCAGTACTTC
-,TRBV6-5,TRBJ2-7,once,CASSYNIREVGEQYF,TGTGCCAGCAGTTACAATATTAGGGAAGTGGGCGAGCAGTACTTC
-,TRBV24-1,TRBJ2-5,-,CATSDSKGQETQYF,TGTGCCACCAGTGATTCTAAGGGGCAAGAGACCCAGTACTTC
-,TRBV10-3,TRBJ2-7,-,CAITRAPYYEQYF,TGTGCCATCACAAGGGCACCGTACTACGAGCAGTACTTC
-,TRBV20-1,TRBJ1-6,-,CSARPEYNSPLHF,TGCAGTGCTCGGCCAGAGTATAATTCACCCCTCCACTTT
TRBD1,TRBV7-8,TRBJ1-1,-,CASSSSWDRATEAFF,TGTGCCAGCAGCTCTTCCTGGGACAGGGCCACTGAAGCTTTCTTT
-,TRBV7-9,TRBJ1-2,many,CASSSQGSGYTF,TGTGCCAGCAGCTCACAGGGATCCGGCTACACCTTC
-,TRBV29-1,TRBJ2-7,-,CSVEEPGLEQYF,TGCAGCGTTGAAGAACCAGGGCTCGAGCAGTACTTC
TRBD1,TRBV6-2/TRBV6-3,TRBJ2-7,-,CASRTGQGDLGSEEQYF,TGTGCCAGCAGAACGGGACAGGGGGACCTCGGCTCCGAAGAGCAGTACTTC
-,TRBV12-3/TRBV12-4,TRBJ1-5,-,CASSPRQSNQPQHF,TGTGCCAGCAGTCCCAGACAGTCCAATCAGCCCCAGCATTTT
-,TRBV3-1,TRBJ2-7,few,CASSQNRQVSYEQYF,TGTGCCAGCAGCCAAAACAGACAGGTCTCCTACGAGCAGTACTTC
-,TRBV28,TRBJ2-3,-,CASTTADTQYF,TGTGCCAGCACCACCGCAGATACGCAGTATTTT
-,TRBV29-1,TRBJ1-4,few,CSVVEFNEKLFF,TGCAGCGTTGTCGAGTTTAATGAAAAACTGTTTTTT
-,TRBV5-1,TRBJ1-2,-,CASSNMPQGGYGYTF,TGCGCCAGCAGCAACATGCCCCAGGGCGGCTATGGCTACACCTTC
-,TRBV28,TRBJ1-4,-,CASSLSLRDEKLFF,TGTGCCAGCAGTTTAAGTCTGAGAGATGAAAAACTGTTTTTT
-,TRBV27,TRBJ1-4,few,CASSLHSYEKLFF,TGTGCCAGCAGTCTCCACAGCTATGAAAAACTGTTTTTT
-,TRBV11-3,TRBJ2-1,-,CASSFRDIRNEQFF,TGTGCCAGCAGCTTCCGGGACATACGCAATGAGCAGTTCTTC
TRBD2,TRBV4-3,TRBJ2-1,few,CASSQDPGLALLSYNEQFF,TGCGCCAGCAGCCAAGACCCCGGACTAGCCCTACTCTCCTACAATGAGCAGTTCTTC
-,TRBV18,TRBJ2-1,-,CASSPTQGLEQFF,TGTGCCAGCTCGCCAACGCAGGGCCTTGAGCAGTTCTTC
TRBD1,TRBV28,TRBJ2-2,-,CASSNDREGGELFF,TGTGCCAGCAGCAATGACAGGGAAGGCGGGGAGCTGTTTTTT
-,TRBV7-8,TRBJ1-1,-,CASSENSNMNTEAFF,TGTGCCAGCAGCGAAAACAGCAACATGAACACTGAAGCTTTCTTT
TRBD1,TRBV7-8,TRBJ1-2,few,CASSLEGQGFFF,TGTGCCAGCAGCTTAGAAGGACAGGGTTTTTTCTTC
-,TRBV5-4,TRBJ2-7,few,CASSLLTGRIYEQYF,TGTGCCAGCAGCCTACTGACAGGGAGGATATACGAGCAGTACTTC
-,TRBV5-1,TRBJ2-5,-,CASSLAHPSQETQYF,TGCGCCAGCAGCTTGGCCCACCCCTCCCAAGAGACCCAGTACTTC
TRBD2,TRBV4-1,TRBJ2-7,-,CASSQDYIAGEAYEQYF,TGCGCCAGCAGCCAAGACTATATAGCGGGGGAGGCCTACGAGCAGTACTTC
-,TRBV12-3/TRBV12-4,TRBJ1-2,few,CASSTGTGYTF,TGTGCCAGCAGTACGGGGACCGGCTACACCTTC
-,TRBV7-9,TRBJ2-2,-,CASSLGSYTGELFF,TGTGCCAGCAGCTTAGGCAGTTACACCGGGGAGCTGTTTTTT
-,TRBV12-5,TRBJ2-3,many,CASGRGPEDTQYF,TGTGCTAGTGGTCGGGGGCCCGAGGATACGCAGTATTTT
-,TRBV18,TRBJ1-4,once,CASSPQSGVLDEKLFF,TGTGCCAGCTCCCCCCAATCCGGGGTCCTCGATGAAAAACTGTTTTTT
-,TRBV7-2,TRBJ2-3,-,CASSLAGVLSTDTQYF,TGTGCCAGCAGCCTAGCAGGGGTGTTGAGCACAGATACGCAGTATTTT
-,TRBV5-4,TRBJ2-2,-,CASSGGPRNTGELFF,TGTGCCAGCAGCGGGGGGCCTAGGAACACCGGGGAGCTGTTTTTT
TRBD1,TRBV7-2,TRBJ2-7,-,CASSISPGQGSDEQYF,TGTGCCAGCAGCATATCACCGGGACAGGGCTCGGACGAGCAGTACTTC
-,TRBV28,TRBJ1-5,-,CASSPPGAFNQPQHF,TGTGCCAGCAGTCCCCCGGGCGCTTTCAATCAGCCCCAGCATTTT
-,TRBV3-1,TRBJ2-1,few,CASSQEGPFPNSYNEQFF,TGTGCCAGCAGCCAAGAGGGACCCTTTCCTAACTCCTACAATGAGCAGTTCTTC